What follows is one T cell receptor (beta chain) and its context. Its matching antigen is unknown. The CDR3 regions of TCR beta were amplified from RNA transcripts. HTBI primers were the set used in a first-round RT-PCR of the TCR CDR3. TCRdb analysed the multiplex PCR reads with MiXCR anew, one entry per CDR3 protein. The sample has about 420,000 distinct CDR3 sequences, roughly 14% seen once. Subjects aged 18 to 65 presented with newly diagnosed hyperthyroidism of less than 2 months' duration. These data come from a study of T cells in Graves' hyperthyroidism and ophthalmopathy. General study results and limits: Blood samples included most of the expanded thyroid clonotypes exceeding 0.001.

This clonotype was obtained from a woman aged 18-29 years with Graves' hyperthyroidism. Sequenced: blood.

CDR3 in amino acids: CASSLVRQGAGYTF. In DNA, the CDR3 is TGTGCCAGCAGCTTGGTACGACAGGGGGCCGGCTACACCTTC. This chain joins TRBV5-6 and TRBJ1-2, with 10 nucleotides matching TRBD1. Trimming removed 0 bases from V and 8 bases from J; junction bases left unmatched: 4. This CDR3 is built from 14 residues. Germline CDR1 reads SGHDT; CDR2 reads YYEEEE.